Listed below are T cell receptor beta chains from one sample, sequenced in a study of OX40 agonist ivuxolimab in advanced cancers. Some clones are missing from TCRdb's copy, which holds only in-frame ones; the method was immunoSEQ multiplex PCR. The sample contains roughly 76,000 clones, around four fifths of which appear only once. Sequencing used CD4+ or CD8+ T cells sorted from blood, obtained in a trial of the OX40 agonist ivuxolimab. These receptors were taken from an adult with an advanced solid tumor such as melanoma, head and neck, liver or kidney cancer. CDR3s include the opening cysteine and the closing phenylalanine or tryptophan. The D gene is left open where the match is weak. Where a row states a size, it is once, few, many or the class of an expanded clone; other rows omit it.

j_call | v_call | clone_size | d_call | cdr3_nt | cdr3_aa
TRBJ2-1 | TRBV28 | once | - | TGTGCCAGCAGGGATTCGGGACCCCTTGGGACCTACAATGAGCAGTTCTTC | CASRDSGPLGTYNEQFF
TRBJ1-3 | TRBV28 | - | - | TGTGCCAGCAGTTTTTTCTCGTTTCGGAAACATAAGACTGGAAACACCATATATTTT | CASSFFSFRKHKTGNTIYF
TRBJ2-2 | TRBV18 | - | - | TGTGCCAGCTCACGGGACATTTCCGGGGAGCTGTTTTTT | CASSRDISGELFF
TRBJ1-1 | TRBV7-2 | - | - | TGTGCCAGCAGCTACCCAGGCAGCAGTGTCACTGAAGCTTTCTTT | CASSYPGSSVTEAFF
TRBJ2-5 | TRBV5-5 | many | TRBD1 | TGTGCCAGCAGCCCAGGACAGGGGGCGGAGACCCAGTACTTC | CASSPGQGAETQYF
TRBJ2-1 | TRBV14 | - | - | TGTGCCAGCAGCCAATTGGGAATCTACAATGAGCAGTTCTTC | CASSQLGIYNEQFF
TRBJ2-3 | TRBV6-5 | - | - | TGTGCCAGCAGTTTAGCCGGAGATACGCAGTATTTT | CASSLAGDTQYF
TRBJ2-1 | TRBV7-8 | - | - | TGTGCCAGCAGCTTAGCGGGGTCCTACAATGAGCAGTTCTTC | CASSLAGSYNEQFF
TRBJ1-1 | TRBV7-9 | - | - | TGTGCCATCCCAAAGGCGGAAGAAGCTTTCTTT | CAIPKAEEAFF
TRBJ2-5 | TRBV5-1 | - | TRBD2 | TGCGCCAGCAGCCCGGGACTAGCGGCCCAAGAGACCCAGTACTTC | CASSPGLAAQETQYF
TRBJ2-7 | TRBV5-4 | - | TRBD1 | TGTGCCAGCAGCTTGGGGACAGGGGGTTCCTACGAGCAGTACTTC | CASSLGTGGSYEQYF
TRBJ2-3 | TRBV7-9 | - | - | TGTGCCAGCAGCCGTAGCTCGGCAGATACGCAGTATTTT | CASSRSSADTQYF
TRBJ1-1 | TRBV5-1 | - | TRBD1 | TGCGCCAGCAGCCCGACAGGGGCCAGGGAAGCTTTCTTT | CASSPTGAREAFF
TRBJ2-1 | TRBV4-1 | - | TRBD2 | TGCGCCAGCAGCCGTCCCGCAGCGGGAGTTTTCAATGAGCAGTTCTTC | CASSRPAAGVFNEQFF